This T cell receptor beta chain was identified during a study of blood T cell repertoires in COVID-19. Turning to the study itself: Sources were T cells, B-cell-depleted T cells, or PBMCs; the material itself was cDNA or gDNA.

As handled by the study authors: Reference gene primer amplification gave estimated nucleated cell counts. The assay was immunoSEQ multiplex PCR, and TCRdb's table has in-frame clones only and misses some. The V and J calls and the clone size are those of that table, but D and trimming were determined from the DNA. The sample has about 57,000 clones, around three quarters seen once. The ends were cut back, 0 bases at V and 1 base at J, with 3 bases in the middle. Per the germline V gene, CDR1 is MGHRA and CDR2 is YSYEKL. This CDR3 region has 13 residues. The sample comprised peripheral blood. The sequence was obtained from a man in his 60s with acute or convalescent COVID-19. V usage is TRBV4-1 and J usage is TRBJ1-1, with no clear D. In DNA, the CDR3 is TGCGCCAGCAGCCAAGACTGGAACACTGAAGCTTTCTTT. Residues: CASSQDWNTEAFF.